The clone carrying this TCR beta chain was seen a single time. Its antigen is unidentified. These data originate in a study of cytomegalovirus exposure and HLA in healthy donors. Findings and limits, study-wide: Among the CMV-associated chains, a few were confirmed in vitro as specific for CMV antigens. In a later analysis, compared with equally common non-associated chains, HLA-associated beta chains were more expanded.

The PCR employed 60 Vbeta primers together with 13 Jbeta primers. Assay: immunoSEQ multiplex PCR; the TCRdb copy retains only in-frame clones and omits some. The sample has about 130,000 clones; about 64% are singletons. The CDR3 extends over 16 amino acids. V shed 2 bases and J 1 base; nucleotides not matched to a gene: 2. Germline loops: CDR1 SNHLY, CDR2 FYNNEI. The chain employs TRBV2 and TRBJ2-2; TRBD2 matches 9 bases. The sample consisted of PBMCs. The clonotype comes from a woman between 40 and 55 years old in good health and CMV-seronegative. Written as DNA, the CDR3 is TGTGCCAGCAGTGAACGACTAGCGGAGAACACCGGGGAGCTGTTTTTT. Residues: CASSERLAENTGELFF.